These T cell receptor beta chains were read from a single sample in a study of blood T cell repertoires in COVID-19. TCRdb keeps only in-frame clones here, not all; method: immunoSEQ multiplex PCR. The data show 150,000 to 200,000 clones, with around 89% seen just once and 0.7% to 0.9% held by the top ten. Input material: PBMCs or T cells enriched from blood (not recorded which). Every receptor here comes from a young woman who had recovered from COVID-19. Each CDR3 is given with its conserved first and last residue. Fields, in order: clone size, V gene, D gene, J gene, CDR3 protein, CDR3 DNA. A D gene is named only where the DNA matches it firmly. A clone size is listed for some rows: how often the clone was seen (once, few, many), or a class if it is expanded.

>.|TRBV3-1/TRBV3-2|.|TRBJ2-7
CASSQDNSEQYF
TGTGCCAGCAGCCAAGATAATAGTGAGCAGTACTTC
>.|TRBV11-2|TRBD1|TRBJ2-7
CASTLWRDRGEQYF
TGTGCCAGCACCCTATGGCGCGACAGGGGAGAGCAGTACTTC
>.|TRBV19|TRBD1|TRBJ2-3
CASSIEGRGLGLNTQYF
TGTGCCAGTAGTATAGAGGGAAGGGGGCTTGGATTAAATACGCAGTATTTT
>once|TRBV2|.|TRBJ2-3
CASSLTDTQYF
TGTGCCAGCAGTCTCACAGATACGCAGTATTTT
>few|TRBV7-6|.|TRBJ2-1
CASSLGSGSSNEQFF
TGTGCCAGCAGCTTAGGTTCGGGGAGCAGCAATGAGCAGTTCTTC
>.|TRBV24-1|.|TRBJ2-2
CATRDSGVGGTGELFF
TGTGCCACCAGGGACTCTGGCGTGGGTGGCACCGGGGAGCTGTTTTTT
>.|TRBV29-1|TRBD2|TRBJ2-1
CSARAGTSGSVNEQFF
TGCAGCGCACGCGCCGGGACTAGCGGGAGTGTCAATGAGCAGTTCTTC
>once|TRBV27|.|TRBJ1-2
CASSFRGFYGYTF
TGTGCCAGCAGTTTTAGAGGCTTTTATGGCTACACCTTC
>.|TRBV7-6|.|TRBJ1-4
CASSPLTGYEKLFF
TGTGCCAGCAGCCCCCTAACAGGGTATGAAAAACTGTTTTTT
>.|TRBV3-1/TRBV3-2|.|TRBJ2-2
CASSYGFPGELFF
TGTGCCAGCAGCTACGGTTTCCCCGGGGAGCTGTTTTTT
>.|TRBV5-8|.|TRBJ1-1
CASSLATGLGEAFF
TGTGCCAGCAGCTTGGCCACAGGGCTCGGCGAAGCTTTCTTT
>.|TRBV27|TRBD2|TRBJ2-7
CASSPHRDYYEQYF
TGTGCCAGCAGTCCACATCGGGACTACTACGAGCAGTACTTC
>.|TRBV3-1/TRBV3-2|.|TRBJ2-2
CASSPFVDRAGELFF
TGTGCCAGCAGCCCTTTTGTCGATCGGGCCGGGGAGCTGTTTTTT
>.|TRBV15|.|TRBJ2-1
CATSTTGDSYNEQFF
TGTGCCACCAGCACTACGGGAGACAGCTACAATGAGCAGTTCTTC
>.|TRBV18|TRBD2|TRBJ2-1
CASSNTGNSGTGNEQFF
TGTGCCAGCTCAAACACAGGGAATAGCGGGACGGGCAATGAGCAGTTCTTC
>.|TRBV29-1|.|TRBJ2-7
CSVEESRTEPYEQYF
TGCAGCGTTGAAGAGTCTCGGACTGAACCCTACGAGCAGTACTTC
>.|TRBV4-1|.|TRBJ2-7
CASSQKQVGGEQYF
TGCGCCAGCAGCCAAAAGCAGGTAGGAGGCGAGCAGTACTTC